This T cell receptor (beta chain) was recorded in a study of cytomegalovirus exposure and HLA in healthy donors. Broader study findings: Earlier analysis found most TCR beta V segments productive about 87% or about 30% of the time.

As regards this clone: What it binds is unknown.

The PCR employed 60 Vbeta primers together with 13 Jbeta primers. Assay: immunoSEQ multiplex PCR; the TCRdb copy retains only in-frame clones and omits some. The sample carries under 150,000 clones, around nine tenths recorded once. Looked up from germline, CDR1 is LNHDA and CDR2 is SQIVND (reference sequence). This CDR3 has 15 amino acids. With 4 bases clipped from V and 3 bases from J, the junction kept 7 bases outside the gene matches. Material: PBMCs. The source of this sequence is a woman aged 30 to 39 in good health and CMV-seronegative. The chain couples TRBV19 to TRBJ1-1, with 8 nucleotides matching TRBD1. The CDR3 spells CASSTSGTGDTEAFF. In DNA form, the CDR3 reads TGTGCCAGTAGTACCTCCGGGACAGGAGACACTGAAGCTTTCTTT.